One sample yielded the 24 T cell receptor beta chains listed below, sequenced in a study of molecular identifiers for immune sequencing clone quantification. TCRdb itself ran the PCR reads through MiXCR, one entry per CDR3 protein. The table lists a few hundred thousand distinct CDR3 sequences, about 20% of them singletons. Sequencing used naive CD8+ T cells from blood, with Jurkat cell RNA spiked in. As to subset: FACS-sorted CD8+CD4-CCR7+CD45RA+ naive T cells. These receptors came from a human donor in good health. Some libraries in this study had Jurkat cell RNA spiked in.

This chain uses TRBV2 with TRBJ1-1; no clear D gene. CDR1 and CDR2 (germline): SNHLY, FYNNEI. Trimming removed 7 bases at V and 1 base at J, with 10 bases between. CDR3 length: 13 amino acids. This chain's CDR3 is CASTGVQNTEAFF. CDR3 coding DNA: TGTGCCAGCACTGGGGTCCAGAACACTGAAGCTTTCTTT.

The chain couples TRBV12-3 or TRBV12-4 to TRBJ2-5, with D perhaps matching TRBD2 (5 bases). The CDR3 contains 15 residues. V was cut by 6 bases and J by 4 bases, with 18 bases left in between. DNA of the CDR3: TGTGCCAGCAGCAGTAGCGACTCCCCTGGAGAGACCCAGTACTTC. It specifies CASSSSDSPGETQYF.

The chain recombines TRBV19 with TRBJ2-5; no definite D call. The germline V gene has CDR1 LNHDA and CDR2 SQIVND (reference sequence). V lost 1 base and J lost 9, with 12 bases in between. The CDR3 consists of 13 residues. Here the CDR3 DNA reads TGTGCCAGTAGTATAGGGGGATCGACGGCCCAGTACTTC. It encodes CASSIGGSTAQYF.

There are a few counts of this clonotype. The rearrangement uses TRBV2 and TRBJ1-2; D remains unclear. The germline V gene has CDR1 SNHLY and CDR2 FYNNEI. Trimming pared 0 bases from V and 0 bases from J, leaving 17 bases between. The CDR3 totals 18 residues. The CDR3 nucleotides read TGTGCCAGCAGTGAAGCTAGGGCGGGTATTCTGGCTAACTATGGCTACACCTTC. It translates to CASSEARAGILANYGYTF.

DNA for the CDR3: TGCAGCATTGTCTCGCGAGCGGGGGAGCAGTTCTTC. Translated, it gives CSIVSRAGEQFF. This chain connects TRBV29-1 to TRBJ2-1, with 7 bases lining up with TRBD2. The V segment lost 8 bases and the J segment 10 bases; nucleotides outside the gene matches: 11. The CDR3 covers 12 residues. Germline V gene lookup returns CDR1 SQVTM and CDR2 ANQGSEA.

In this sample, this clonotype turned up a few times. A much larger clone sits a single nucleotide away, making a read error possible. The rearrangement links TRBV29-1 to TRBJ1-1, with a tentative D call TRBD1 (6 bases). The CDR3 spans 12 residues. Germline values: CDR1 SQVTM, CDR2 ANQGSEA. In DNA, the CDR3 is TGCAGCGTTGAGAAGGACAGTTCGGAAGCTTCCTTT. Encoded protein: CSVEKDSSEASF.

The chain links TRBV7-9 to TRBJ2-2; 14 nucleotides line up with TRBD2. The ends lost 5 bases at V and 4 bases at J; junction bases unmatched: 12. Germline CDR1 SEHNR, CDR2 FQNEAQ (reference sequence). The CDR3 loop spans 19 amino acids. The CDR3 loop is CASSDTGTSGSFVTGELFF. The CDR3 DNA is TGTGCCAGCAGCGATACCGGGACTAGCGGGAGTTTTGTCACCGGGGAGCTGTTTTTT.

This clonotype has at least ten counts. The V and J genes are TRBV27 and TRBJ2-3, with D possibly matching TRBD1 (5 bases). The CDR3 is 19 residues long. V lost 4 bases and J 0 bases, leaving 23 bases between the germline ends. The germline V gene encodes CDR1 MNHEY and CDR2 SMNVEV (reference sequence). The CDR3 DNA is TGTGCCAGCAGTTCCATCGACATTGGGGCTGGGTATAGCACAGATACGCAGTATTTT. Translation gives CASSSIDIGAGYSTDTQYF.

This clonotype showed up many times. The chain joins TRBV20-1 to TRBJ2-3; D is possibly TRBD1 (5 bases). Trimming stripped 3 bases from V and 0 bases from J, with 22 bases between. CDR3 size: 18 residues. Germline CDR1 DFQATT, CDR2 SNEGSKA (reference sequence). The CDR3 sequence: CSASFLTEDTASTDTQYF. The DNA of the CDR3 is TGCAGTGCTAGCTTTCTGACCGAGGACACCGCTAGCACAGATACGCAGTATTTT.

In this sample, this clonotype turned up a few times. The rearrangement joins TRBV20-1 to TRBJ2-7; 14 bases match TRBD2. CDR3 size: 19 residues. Per the germline V gene, CDR1 is DFQATT and CDR2 is SNEGSKA (reference sequence). Unmatched junction bases numbered 14, after V lost 0 bases and J lost 4 bases. The DNA of the CDR3 is TGCAGTGCTAGAGATCTTGGGGGACTAGCGGGAGCATACGTTTACGAGCAGTACTTC. Translating it yields CSARDLGGLAGAYVYEQYF.

The table lists this clonotype with a few counts. This rearrangement joins TRBV20-1 to TRBJ2-1; perhaps TRBD2 as D (5 bases). Trimming stripped 0 bases from V and 2 bases from J, with 11 bases between. CDR3 length equals 15 residues. Germline lookup yields CDR1 DFQATT and CDR2 SNEGSKA (reference sequence). The CDR3 reads CSARDRGEAYNEQFF. The CDR3 DNA is TGCAGTGCTAGAGATCGGGGAGAGGCCTACAATGAGCAGTTCTTC.

The chain is built from TRBV27 and TRBJ2-5; the D gene is possibly TRBD1 (5 bases). The germline V and J ends were trimmed by 6 bases and 2 bases, with 16 bases remaining between them. The CDR3 is made up of 15 amino acids. Germline CDR1 and CDR2: MNHEY and SMNVEV (reference sequence). This chain's CDR3 is CASSPGHLLQETQYF. The DNA for the CDR3 is TGTGCCAGCAGCCCCGGACACTTGCTGCAAGAGACCCAGTACTTC.

V gene TRBV5-4 combines with J gene TRBJ2-3; 10 bases map to TRBD2. The CDR3 has 16 residues. Trimming removed 0 bases from V and 5 bases from J; junction bases left unmatched: 6. CDR1 SGHNT and CDR2 YYREEE come from the germline V gene (reference sequence). CDR3: CASSLGLAGDLDTQYF. Written as DNA, the CDR3 is TGTGCCAGCAGCTTGGGGCTAGCGGGAGATCTAGATACGCAGTATTTT.

A few counts support this clonotype. The chain employs TRBV7-2 and TRBJ2-5; 8 bases line up with TRBD1. The CDR3 has 15 amino acids. The V and J ends lost 4 bases and 5 bases, in that order; junction bases with no gene match: 9. CDR1 SGHTA and CDR2 FQGNSA come from the germline V gene. The CDR3 region has the DNA TGTGCCAGCAGCTCATACAGGGGGGAGGTGGAGACCCAGTACTTC. Translated, it gives CASSSYRGEVETQYF.

The chain uses TRBV10-3 and TRBJ2-3; perhaps TRBD2 as D (6 bases). Trimming removed 3 bases at V and 1 base at J, with 8 bases between. The length of the CDR3 is 14 residues. Germline V CDR1 and CDR2: ENHRY, SYGVKD. CDR3 nucleotide sequence: TGTGCCATCAGTGAAGGGACTCGCACAGATACGCAGTATTTT. Translated, it gives CAISEGTRTDTQYF.

This sequence joins TRBV6-6 and TRBJ2-7, with 7 bases identical to TRBD2. CDR3 length equals 15 residues. Trimming at V came to 6 bases and at J to 4 bases, leaving 12 bases not matched to a gene. CDR1 and CDR2 from the germline V gene are MNHNY and SVGAGI (reference sequence). Here the CDR3 reads CASRREGGSGYEQYF. The CDR3 coding sequence is TGTGCCAGCAGGAGGGAAGGCGGGAGTGGGTACGAGCAGTACTTC.

In this sample, this clonotype turned up a few times. The chain couples TRBV4-3 to TRBJ2-6; 14 bases match TRBD2. This CDR3 comprises 18 residues. With 5 bases clipped from V and 2 bases from J, the junction kept 5 bases outside the gene matches. Germline CDR1 LGHNA, CDR2 YSLEER. CDR3 residues: CASSGGGLAGAGANVLTF. The CDR3 region has the DNA TGCGCCAGCAGCGGGGGGGGACTAGCGGGAGCTGGGGCCAACGTCCTGACTTTC.

This chain connects TRBV12-3 or TRBV12-4 to TRBJ1-4; D remains unclear. Trimming pared 2 bases from V and 7 bases from J, leaving 11 bases between. The CDR3 covers 14 residues. CDR3 coding DNA: TGTGCCAGCAGTTTAACCCTAGGTAGTGAAAAACTGTTTTTT. Translated: CASSLTLGSEKLFF.

This clonotype was recorded at least ten times. The chain combines TRBV30 with TRBJ2-5, with D tentatively TRBD1 (6 bases). Germline V CDR1 and CDR2: GTSNPN, SVGIG (reference sequence). Trimming took off 2 bases at V and 5 bases at J, with 6 bases between the two ends. CDR3 length: 11 amino acids. DNA of the CDR3: TGTGCCTGGAGTCAGGGGGAGACCCAGTACTTC. Protein sequence: CAWSQGETQYF. The full variable domain, its missing parts supplied by reference TRBV30 and TRBJ2-5, is SQTIHQWPATLVQPVGSPLSLECTVEGTSNPNLYWYRQAAGRGLQLLFYSVGIGQISSEVPQNLSASRPQDRQFILSSKKLLLSDSGFYLCAWSQGETQYFGPGTRLLVL.

A few counts support this clonotype. Germline and junction disagree at one end, which may indicate a read error. The chain has TRBV12-5 and TRBJ2-1; TRBD2 is a possible D gene (5 bases). This CDR3 has 15 residues. Per the germline V gene, CDR1 is LGHNT and CDR2 is FRNRAP. CDR3 nucleotide sequence: TGTGCTAGTGCCCTTGGCGAGGGCTCCCACAATGAGCAGTTCTTC. This translates into CASALGEGSHNEQFF.

This clonotype was detected only a few times. The chain joins TRBV4-3 to TRBJ2-7; D is perhaps TRBD2 (6 bases). The CDR3 runs 18 residues. Trimming took 1 base from V and 2 from J, leaving 21 bases between them. Germline CDR1 is LGHNA and CDR2 is YSLEER. The CDR3 loop reads CASSQVPLSSGLTYEQYF. CDR3 DNA: TGCGCCAGCAGCCAAGTACCCCTATCCAGCGGGCTTACCTACGAGCAGTACTTC.

Only a few counts were recorded for this clonotype. In nucleotides, the CDR3 is TGTGCCAGCAGCGTGTTAACCGGGACAGGAGCAACTAATGAAAAACTGTTTTTT. Translated: CASSVLTGTGATNEKLFF. The chain combines TRBV7-9 with TRBJ1-4; TRBD1 agrees at 8 bases. CDR1 is SEHNR and CDR2 is FQNEAQ in the germline V gene (reference sequence). Trimming took 5 bases from V and 0 from J; bases not matched to a gene: 11. The CDR3 has 18 amino acids.

This clonotype has a count of ten or more. This chain joins TRBV20-1 and TRBJ2-3; D gene ambiguous. Germline CDR1 is DFQATT and CDR2 is SNEGSKA (reference sequence). Deletions cut 6 bases from V and 0 bases from J, with 10 bases between. The CDR3 extends over 13 amino acids. CDR3 region: CSATQSSTDTQYF. The CDR3 DNA is TGCAGTGCGACACAATCTAGCACAGATACGCAGTATTTT.

This clonotype was observed many times. The chain recombines TRBV6-2 or TRBV6-3 with TRBJ2-2; D is unresolved. The germline CDR1 and CDR2 sequences are MNHEY and SVGEGT. This CDR3 spans 12 amino acids. V shed 2 bases and J shed 5 bases, with 3 bases lying between them. For the CDR3, the DNA is TGTGCCAGCAGTTACCCGACCGGGGAGCTGTTTTTT. This codes for CASSYPTGELFF.